This is a list of T cell receptor beta chains from one sample in a study of blood T cell repertoires in COVID-19. Some clones are missing from TCRdb's copy, which holds only in-frame ones; the method was immunoSEQ multiplex PCR. This sample has 200,000 to 250,000 clones, with around 86% found just once. Material for sequencing was peripheral blood. These receptors were obtained from a woman aged 50 to 60 with COVID-19, enrolled during active disease. CDR3s include the opening cysteine and the closing phenylalanine or tryptophan. The order of the fields is clone size, D gene, J gene, V gene, CDR3 DNA, CDR3 protein. A D gene is named only where the DNA matches it firmly. Rows give clone size only sometimes, using once, few, many, or a class for an expanded clone.

-,-,TRBJ2-7,TRBV5-4,TGTGCCAGCAGCCAGGGGGGACAGACTTTCTACGAGCAGTACTTC,CASSQGGQTFYEQYF
-,-,TRBJ2-7,TRBV19,TGTGCCAGTAGTATTAGGGGCGTACAGCTCTACGAGCAGTACTTC,CASSIRGVQLYEQYF
-,-,TRBJ1-5,TRBV6-2/TRBV6-3,TGTGCCAGCAGCTATTGGCAGGGCACTGATCAGCCCCAGCATTTT,CASSYWQGTDQPQHF
-,TRBD1,TRBJ1-3,TRBV2,TGTGCCAGCAGCCCCGGACAGGGGAACACCATATATTTT,CASSPGQGNTIYF
-,-,TRBJ1-1,TRBV5-5,TGTGCCAGCAGCACATACGGGGGGAACACTGAAGCTTTCTTT,CASSTYGGNTEAFF
-,TRBD1,TRBJ1-1,TRBV18,TGTGCCAGCTCACCACGAACCAGACCGGGACAGATTATTGAAGCTTTCTTT,CASSPRTRPGQIIEAFF
-,-,TRBJ2-1,TRBV19,TGTGCCAGTAGTCCCCATACAGGTAAAGGGGAGCAGTTCTTC,CASSPHTGKGEQFF
-,-,TRBJ1-5,TRBV3-1/TRBV3-2,TGTGCCAGCAGCCAAGAGCAGAATAGCAATCAGCCCCAGCATTTT,CASSQEQNSNQPQHF
-,TRBD1,TRBJ1-2,TRBV5-4,TGTGCCAGCAGCCCCCAGGGACAGGGAATAGGATATGGCTACACCTTC,CASSPQGQGIGYGYTF
-,TRBD2,TRBJ2-1,TRBV7-8,TGTGCCAGCAGCTTATTGTTAGCGGGGAACTACAATGAGCAGTTCTTC,CASSLLLAGNYNEQFF
-,TRBD2,TRBJ2-2,TRBV27,TGTGCCAGCAGCCCCTTAAGGACGGGGGGGCGAACCGGGGAGCTGTTTTTT,CASSPLRTGGRTGELFF
-,-,TRBJ1-5,TRBV30,TGTGCCTGGAGCCTGTCCCTCCAGGGGAGCAATCAGCCCCAGCATTTT,CAWSLSLQGSNQPQHF
-,-,TRBJ1-5,TRBV19,TGTGCCAGTAGTCTCCTCGCGGGGGCGTATAGCAATCAGCCCCAGCATTTT,CASSLLAGAYSNQPQHF
-,TRBD1,TRBJ2-7,TRBV6-1,TGTGCCAGCAGTGACCTAGACAGGGGGGTAGGAGAGCAGTACTTC,CASSDLDRGVGEQYF
-,-,TRBJ1-5,TRBV4-1,TGCGCCAGCAGCCCTCTAAGGGGAGGGGTTAGCAATCAGCCCCAGCATTTT,CASSPLRGGVSNQPQHF
many,-,TRBJ1-1,TRBV3-1/TRBV3-2,TGTGCCAGCAGCCAAAGCAGGGTTGGTGAAGCTTTCTTT,CASSQSRVGEAFF
-,TRBD1,TRBJ1-6,TRBV6-5,TGTGCCAGCAGTTGGGACAGGGGGCATTCACCCCTCCACTTT,CASSWDRGHSPLHF
-,TRBD2,TRBJ2-1,TRBV19,TGTGCCAGTAGTTCCCATTTTCAAAGCGGGGTTAATGAGCAGTTCTTC,CASSSHFQSGVNEQFF
once,TRBD1,TRBJ1-2,TRBV4-3,TGCGCCAGCAGCCGTGGTACAGGGGGCTTCTATGGCTACACCTTC,CASSRGTGGFYGYTF
-,-,TRBJ2-2,TRBV11-3,TGTGCCAGCAGATTACAGGGAGGGCAAACCGGGGAGCTGTTTTTT,CASRLQGGQTGELFF
-,-,TRBJ1-2,TRBV28,TGTGCCAGCTTCCCGGGATATTACTATGGCTACACCTTC,CASFPGYYYGYTF
-,-,TRBJ1-1,TRBV13,TGTGCCAGCAGTGGAGGGTATTCGCAAAACACTGAAGCTTTCTTT,CASSGGYSQNTEAFF
-,-,TRBJ1-1,TRBV7-3,TGTGCCAGCAGCTTATACTCCCGAATGAACACTGAAGCTTTCTTT,CASSLYSRMNTEAFF
-,TRBD2,TRBJ2-7,TRBV4-3,TGCGCCAGCAGCCAAGAACAAGGGCTAGCGGGGGCCTACGAGCAGTACTTC,CASSQEQGLAGAYEQYF
-,TRBD1,TRBJ2-1,TRBV5-5,TGTGCCAGCAGCCCATCTCTCGGGACAGGCGACTACAATGAGCAGTTCTTC,CASSPSLGTGDYNEQFF
-,TRBD2,TRBJ2-7,TRBV7-9,TGTGCCAGCAGTTCGGGACTAGCGGGGGAAAGAACCTACGAGCAGTACTTC,CASSSGLAGERTYEQYF
-,TRBD1,TRBJ1-2,TRBV7-2,TGTGCCAGCAGCCGTCGACAGGGGGCCAACTATGGCTACACCTTC,CASSRRQGANYGYTF
few,-,TRBJ2-1,TRBV27,TGTGCCAGCAGTCAATACAATGAGCAGTTCTTC,CASSQYNEQFF
once,-,TRBJ1-1,TRBV19,TGTGCCAGTAGTGAACAGGCGAACACTGAAGCTTTCTTT,CASSEQANTEAFF
-,-,TRBJ1-6,TRBV9,TGTGCCAGCAGCGCCTCGGGACACAGTAATTCACCCCTCCACTTT,CASSASGHSNSPLHF
-,-,TRBJ2-7,TRBV28,TGTGCCAGCAGTTTATCCTCTTTCCGGGACGAGCAGTACTTC,CASSLSSFRDEQYF
-,-,TRBJ1-3,TRBV19,TGTGCCAGTAGCCCCGGGGGAGGAAACACCATATATTTT,CASSPGGGNTIYF
-,-,TRBJ1-2,TRBV30,TGTGCCTGGAGTGGACCGGGGCCGGGGGACGCCTATGGCTACACCTTC,CAWSGPGPGDAYGYTF
-,TRBD1,TRBJ1-4,TRBV2,TGTGCCAGCAGTGAAGTCCGGACAGGCGGGCTGAATGAAAAACTGTTTTTT,CASSEVRTGGLNEKLFF
-,-,TRBJ1-1,TRBV19,TGTGCCTCCCGCCAGTCCGCGGGGTTTGCGACTGAAGCTTTCTTT,CASRQSAGFATEAFF
-,-,TRBJ1-1,TRBV20-1,TGCAGTGCTAGTAGGGGAAGGGCTGAAGCTTTCTTT,CSASRGRAEAFF
-,-,TRBJ2-7,TRBV21-1,TGTGCCAGCAAGAAGGGCAGGGGAAACGAGCAGTACTTC,CASKKGRGNEQYF
-,-,TRBJ2-3,TRBV27,TGTGCCAGCAGATATAGCCGGGGAACAGATACGCAGTATTTT,CASRYSRGTDTQYF
once,TRBD1,TRBJ1-5,TRBV28,TGTGCCAGCAGTACAGGACAGGGCTCAAATCAGCCCCAGCATTTT,CASSTGQGSNQPQHF
-,-,TRBJ2-2,TRBV3-1/TRBV3-2,TGTGCCAGCGTCTGGACAGGGCGGGGCGTGGTGGGACTACTCCACACCGGGGAGCTGTTTTTT,CASVWTGRGVVGLLHTGELFF
-,-,TRBJ1-3,TRBV11-3,TGTGCCAGCAGCTTAGGACAAGGTTATGCCATATATTTT,CASSLGQGYAIYF
once,-,TRBJ2-2,TRBV5-1,TGCGCCAGCACCCTCTCCTCAGTCACCGGGGAGCTGTTTTTT,CASTLSSVTGELFF
-,TRBD2,TRBJ2-3,TRBV11-3,TGTGCCAGCAGCTCCATCTCCCTAGCGGGGGGGGATACGCAGTATTTT,CASSSISLAGGDTQYF
-,-,TRBJ1-2,TRBV10-2,TGCGCCAGCAGTGAGTCGGGTAGCCTAGGCTACACCTTC,CASSESGSLGYTF
-,-,TRBJ2-1,TRBV28,TGTGCCAGCAGCTTACCGGGGGACAGAAGCTCCTACAATGAGCAGTTCTTC,CASSLPGDRSSYNEQFF
-,-,TRBJ1-2,TRBV2,TGTGCCAGCAGTGAAGCGCTTATAGGGGACTATGGCTACACCTTC,CASSEALIGDYGYTF
-,TRBD1,TRBJ1-3,TRBV30,TGTGCCTGGGGCCGGGACAGAGGAAACACCATATATTTT,CAWGRDRGNTIYF
-,TRBD1,TRBJ1-5,TRBV7-6,TGTGCCAGCAGCTTAACAGGGGATGGCAATCAGCCCCAGCATTTT,CASSLTGDGNQPQHF
-,-,TRBJ1-3,TRBV19,TGTGCCAGTAGTATGAAGGGGCCCAGCTCTGGAAACACCATATATTTT,CASSMKGPSSGNTIYF
-,TRBD1,TRBJ1-5,TRBV7-9,TGTGCCAGCAGCATCAACAGGGGACCCCTCCTGTCAGATCAGCCCCAGCATTTT,CASSINRGPLLSDQPQHF